Below, 8 T cell receptor beta chains from the same sample are listed, as sequenced in a study of blood T cell repertoires in COVID-19 (dated by TCRdb to about 2020). The library was produced with the immunoSEQ multiplex PCR assay. The source is immuneACCESS, and TCRdb retained only in-frame sequences with V and J called. Part of the clones is not carried over; for the studies checked, unresolved V genes explain less than half of this, and the remainder is unexplained. This sample lists more than 95,000 clones; about four fifths were detected once. Over 9.5% of the sample belongs to the ten largest clones. Sequencing was done on a sample of peripheral blood. The receptors were sampled from a man between 60 and 70 years old with acute or convalescent COVID-19.

The chain has TRBV11-2 and TRBJ1-6, with D uncertain. This CDR3 comprises 16 residues. Deletions cut 5 bases from V and 9 bases from J, with 20 bases between. Germline V gene data show CDR1 as SGHAT and CDR2 as FQNNGV. CDR3 DNA sequence: TGTGCCAGCAGCCACGGGGTCGGGCCGTCGCCTTCACCCCTCCACTTT. It yields the protein CASSHGVGPSPSPLHF.

The V gene is TRBV27, the J gene TRBJ2-2; 13 bases align to TRBD2. Germline lookup yields CDR1 MNHEY and CDR2 SMNVEV (reference sequence). The CDR3 is 14 amino acids. The ends lost 10 bases at V and 7 bases at J; junction bases unmatched: 6. The DNA of the CDR3 is TGTGCCACCAAAACTAGCGGGGGGGACGGGGAGCTGTTTTTT. Amino acids: CATKTSGGDGELFF.

The V and J genes are TRBV7-3 and TRBJ2-6, with 8 bases lining up with TRBD1. Germline trimming cut 5 bases from V and 0 bases from J; bases unmatched to any gene: 6. Germline CDR1 and CDR2: SGHTA and FQGTGA. The CDR3 runs to 17 residues. Here the CDR3 DNA reads TGTGCCAGCAGCCGTTGGACAGGGCGCTCTGGGGCCAACGTCCTGACTTTC. The encoded protein is CASSRWTGRSGANVLTF.

The chain has TRBV6-2 or TRBV6-3 and TRBJ2-3, with TRBD1 matching 9 bases. CDR1 is MNHEY and CDR2 is SVGEGT in the germline V gene. The CDR3 spans 17 residues. J gave up 4 bases and V 4 bases, and 12 bases lay outside the gene matches. The CDR3 region is CASSSTGRGQGADTQYF. DNA for the CDR3: TGTGCCAGCAGTTCCACAGGGCGGGGACAGGGCGCAGATACGCAGTATTTT.

The chain employs TRBV3-1 (or the pseudogene TRBV3-2) and TRBJ1-1; D uncertain. V was trimmed by 0 bases and J by 11 bases, leaving 13 bases between them. Per germline, CDR1 LGHDT and CDR2 YNNKEL (reference sequence). This CDR3 spans 13 amino acids. The CDR3 sequence is CASSQDIRSEAFF. The CDR3 coding sequence is TGTGCCAGCAGCCAAGATATAAGGTCGGAGGCTTTCTTT.

The genes are TRBV11-3 and TRBJ2-7; 7 bases agree with TRBD2. Trimming cost V 5 bases and J 2 bases; bases outside gene matches: 12. The CDR3 spans 16 residues. Germline-derived CDR1 and CDR2 are SGHNT and YENEEA. For the CDR3, the DNA is TGTGCCAGCAGCAGATGGGGACTAAGGATCCCCTACGAGCAGTACTTC. It encodes CASSRWGLRIPYEQYF.

Remarks on this clone: One junction end does not reproduce the germline sequence, and a read error may be involved. The chain links TRBV28 to TRBJ1-2; a weak D match, TRBD1 (6 bases). The germline V gene encodes CDR1 MDHEN and CDR2 SYDVKM. There are 13 residues in the CDR3. The CDR3 sequence is CASSSIRGSLSSF. Written as DNA, the CDR3 is TGTGCCAGCAGTTCTATAAGGGGGTCCCTATCGTCCTTC.

The gene calls are TRBV6-4 and TRBJ2-7; 10 bases are a match to TRBD1. V lost 6 bases, J lost 9 bases, and 2 bases stayed unmatched. The CDR3 covers 11 residues. Germline V gene data show CDR1 as MRHNA and CDR2 as SNTAGT. In DNA, the CDR3 is TGTGCCAGCAGGGACAGGGGGTCGCAGTACTTC. Translation: CASRDRGSQYF.